This T cell receptor (beta chain) was captured in a study of T cells expressing NK-cell markers. Turning to the study itself: TCR beta repertoires came from sorted CD3+CD56+NKG2C+, CD3+CD56+NKG2C- and CD3+CD56-NKG2C+ T cells. Study-wide results and limits: As a fraction of CD8+ T cells, dominant NKG2C+ clonotypes reached about 1.0-7.5% in six donors. Topping the CD3+CD56-NKG2C+ fraction as well were these clonotypes, in several donors.

From its re-call of the 5' RACE reads, TCRdb lists each CDR3 protein once, without DNA. In total, the table holds approximately 420,000 distinct CDR3 sequences. A remark on this clonotype: Its target is not known.

Germline-derived CDR1 and CDR2 are LNHNV and YYDKDF (reference sequence). This CDR3 contains 14 residues. The receptor's source is a woman between 45 and 60 years old in good health. Sequenced: blood T cells: a sorted CD56 or NKG2C T cell subset, CD4+ or CD8+ T cells, or bulk PBMC T cells (not recorded which). The rearrangement joins TRBV15 to TRBJ2-3; the TRBD1 assignment by TCRdb is unverifiable without DNA. The CDR3 loop is CATSTDGTGDTQYF.